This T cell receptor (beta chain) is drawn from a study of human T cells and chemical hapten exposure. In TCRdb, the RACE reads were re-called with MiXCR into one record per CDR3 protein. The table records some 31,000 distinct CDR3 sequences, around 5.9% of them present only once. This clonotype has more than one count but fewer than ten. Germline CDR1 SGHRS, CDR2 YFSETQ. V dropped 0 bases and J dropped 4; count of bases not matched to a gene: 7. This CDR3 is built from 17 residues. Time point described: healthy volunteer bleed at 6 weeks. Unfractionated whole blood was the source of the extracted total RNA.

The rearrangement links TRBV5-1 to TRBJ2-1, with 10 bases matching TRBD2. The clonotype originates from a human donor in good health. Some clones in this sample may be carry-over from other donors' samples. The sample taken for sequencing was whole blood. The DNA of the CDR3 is TGCGCCAGCAGCTTGGTCATACTAGCGGGGAATTACAATGAGCAGTTCTTC. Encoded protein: CASSLVILAGNYNEQFF.